This T cell receptor (beta chain) was recorded in a study of CD8 T cell repertoires and HIV-1 epitope variants. With respect to this clone: Its antigen is undetermined.

Only in-frame clones appear in the TCRdb table, and some are missing; sequencing was by immunoSEQ multiplex PCR. The sample comprises about 5,000 clones, 65% of which are singletons, and roughly 43% rests with the top ten. Trimming removed 5 bases from V and 3 bases from J; junction bases left unmatched: 12. The CDR3 length is 17 residues. Germline V gene data show CDR1 as SGHDT and CDR2 as YYEEEE. The sequenced material came from cultured CD8+ T cells derived from PBMCs. The TCR was taken from a male donor with HIV. The chain couples TRBV5-6 to TRBJ2-2, with 8 bases lining up with TRBD1. CDR3 nucleotides: TGTGCCAGCAGTATATGGACAGGGCGGCCGTACACCGGGGAGCTGTTTTTT. As protein: CASSIWTGRPYTGELFF.